The sequence of this TCR beta chain was determined in a study of blood T cell repertoires in COVID-19 (dated by TCRdb to 2018 to 2020). Describing the broader study: The collaborator samples originated in the United States, Italy and Spain and spanned the acute and convalescent phases of COVID-19. The material from the prospective study consisted of cDNA or gDNA derived from T cells, B-cell-depleted T cells, or PBMCs. The repertoires were released in a freely available public database meant as a resource for research on the immune response to SARS-CoV-2. The samples were drawn from two sources: the first 160 participants of the ongoing ImmuneRACE study, and 950 to 1,500 subjects contributed by 6 global collaborators. A de-identified subject ID, COVID-19 status, age in years and sex were almost always included in the sample metadata. Subjects who had been exposed to COVID-19, were actively infected with it, or had recovered from it provided the deeply sampled blood TCRbeta repertoires that made up the dataset. Where available, HLA class I and class II types were taken from metadata supplied by the sample provider and were not determined by assay-based typing.

At one collaborating source in Seattle, patients were enrolled during active infection and were followed longitudinally through the course of disease. Collaborating institutions collected whole blood in K2EDTA tubes following their own protocols. For TCRbeta analysis, collaborators shipped samples in one of three forms: frozen whole blood, isolated PBMCs, or DNA extracted from either of those sample types. What the authors observed across the whole study: The amount of clinical and demographic metadata varied by source and participant and was provided uncurated.

TCRbeta CDR3 regions were amplified from genomic DNA using the immunoSEQ Assay, a bias-controlled multiplex PCR. The source study handled its data this way. The number of nucleated cells in each sample was estimated from the amplification of reference gene primers within the assay. To quantify the absolute abundance of each unique TCRbeta CDR3 rearrangement, sequence reads were collapsed and filtered. For each sample, productive Simpson clonality was calculated by taking the square root of Simpson's diversity index across productive rearrangements. Sourced from immuneACCESS, this table was stored by TCRdb with only in-frame sequences that have V and J called. A share of the clones is absent; for the studies checked, an unresolved V gene accounts for under half, and the remainder has no known explanation. The V and J calls and clone size are taken from that table; D and trimming were inferred from the DNA. The sample table records hundreds of thousands of clones; approximately 85% of these occur just once. Roughly 6.2% of the sample belongs to the ten largest clones.

Deletion took 3 bases off V and 6 bases off J, with a span of 10 bases between the germline ends. For CDR1 and CDR2, the germline V gene lists SGDLS and YYNGEE. The CDR3, from cysteine to phenylalanine, totals 13 residues. Only the CDR3 part of the read is kept: 39 bases, read in frame from the first base. About this clone: Its antigen is currently not known. Qualities for individual bases were not recorded, and no much larger clone is one base off.

Sequenced: peripheral blood. The V and J segments used are TRBV9 and TRBJ2-4; possibly the D gene is TRBD1, per 5 matching bases. The TCR was taken from a woman aged 80 or over with COVID-19, enrolled during active disease. In nucleotide form, the sequence is TGTGCCAGCAGCGATCTCCAGGGAAACATTCAGTACTTC. Translated, this gives CASSDLQGNIQYF.